This T cell receptor (beta chain) is drawn from a study of tumor T cells in aggressive B-cell lymphoma. Profiling relied on immunoSEQ multiplex PCR, and the TCRdb table lists in-frame clones only, not all of them. This sample yields some 7,900 clones, of which around four fifths are seen a single time; over 5% belongs to the top ten. This CDR3 has 13 residues. Trimming took off 8 bases at V and 5 bases at J, with 15 bases between the two ends. The germline CDR1 and CDR2 sequences are MNHNS and SASEGT. The sample was tumor tissue. The chain has TRBV6-1 and TRBJ2-5, with D possibly TRBD2 on 7 matching bases. The sequence was collected from an adult with diffuse large B cell lymphoma. DNA of the CDR3: TGTGCCAGCTCCTACGGGGGGCTGGAGACCCAGTACTTC. This translates into CASSYGGLETQYF.